Presented here are 25 T cell receptor beta chains from one specimen sequenced in a study of T cells after posttransplantation cyclophosphamide (dated by TCRdb to between 2015 and 2016). Preparation of the library involved the immunoSEQ multiplex PCR assay. The table was pulled from immuneACCESS by TCRdb, which kept in-frame rearrangements only. Such tables lose some clones; where checked, under half of the loss comes from unresolved V genes, and the rest has no known cause. Counted in this sample were around 5,000 clones; less than 2% of them appeared once. Jointly, the top ten make up 25% to 30% of the sample. The meaning of the sample's treatment or condition label: high-dose cyclophosphamide on days +3 and +4 as single-agent GVHD prophylaxis. For conditioning, the PTCy patients got busulfan and fludarabine, then a related or unrelated marrow graft, followed by cyclophosphamide on days +3 and +4.

Sequencing was performed on PBMCs, taken around 250 days after a stem cell transplant with posttransplant cyclophosphamide. These TCRs come from a male patient aged 30 to 39 who received an allogeneic stem cell transplant from a related donor, was CMV-positive, and had no GVHD. The graft donor may be the source of some T cells after a transplant.

The gene calls are TRBV7-2 and TRBJ2-1; TRBD2 matches 14 bases. The CDR3 loop spans 15 amino acids. Trimming removed 5 bases from V and 15 bases from J; junction bases left unmatched: 12. In germline, CDR1 is SGHTA, CDR2 FQGNSA. CDR3 loop: CASSGLTSGGAFAFF. The CDR3 DNA follows: TGTGCCAGCAGCGGCCTGACTAGCGGGGGGGCCTTTGCGTTCTTC.

This clone was picked up a small number of times. This rearrangement joins TRBV25-1 to TRBJ2-3, with 8 positions matching TRBD2. The CDR3 spans 16 residues. CDR1 and CDR2 (germline): MGHDK, SYGVNS. V trimming: 3 bases; J trimming: 8 bases; junction bases outside the gene matches: 13. The CDR3 loop is CASSDSWTSPATTQYF. DNA for the CDR3: TGTGCCAGCAGTGACTCCTGGACTAGCCCGGCAACTACGCAGTATTTT.

The chain has TRBV11-2 and TRBJ2-7, with a tentative D call TRBD2 (6 bases). CDR1 and CDR2 (germline): SGHAT, FQNNGV. The CDR3 consists of 15 residues. Trimming left V 1 base short and J 6 bases short, with 16 bases between. The chain's CDR3 is CASSLVRGRDLEQYF. The CDR3 nucleotides read TGTGCCAGCAGCTTAGTGCGGGGCAGGGATCTCGAGCAGTACTTC.

The rearrangement links TRBV5-1 to TRBJ1-1, with D maybe TRBD1 (5 bases). This CDR3 is built from 13 residues. Trimming stripped 2 bases from V and 1 base from J, with 6 bases between. Germline CDR1 is SGHRS and CDR2 is YFSETQ. The CDR3 bases are TGCGCCAGCAGCTTCAGGGAGAACACTGAAGCTTTCTTT. Its protein product is CASSFRENTEAFF.

This clone was seen a few times. The chain is built from TRBV10-3 and TRBJ2-1, with TRBD2 matching 13 bases. The CDR3 is made up of 15 amino acids. V was clipped by 8 bases and J by 6 bases; unmatched bases: 7. Germline CDR1 and CDR2: ENHRY and SYGVKD. The DNA of the CDR3 is TGTGCCATCGGAGCTGGACTAGCGGGAGCCAATGAGCAGTTCTTC. Translation gives CAIGAGLAGANEQFF.

This clone appeared a few times. V and J are TRBV25-1 and TRBJ2-7, with 11 bases matching TRBD2. CDR1 and CDR2 from the germline V gene are MGHDK and SYGVNS. The CDR3 contains 17 residues. V lost 3 bases and J lost 3; bases outside the gene matches: 10. The CDR3 bases are TGTGCCAGCAGTGATAGCCATAGCGGGGGGGTTATCTACGAGCAGTACTTC. Encoded protein: CASSDSHSGGVIYEQYF.

This clone was seen more than once but under ten times. The rearrangement links TRBV6-5 to TRBJ2-1, with D unresolved. Germline assignment: CDR1 MNHEY and CDR2 SVGAGI. The CDR3 length is 16 residues. Trimming removed 0 bases from V and 0 bases from J, with 9 bases in between. The chain's CDR3 is CASSYSRRHSYNEQFF. The CDR3 DNA reads as TGTGCCAGCAGTTACTCGCGGCGGCACTCCTACAATGAGCAGTTCTTC.

The genes are TRBV27 and TRBJ1-1; perhaps TRBD1 as D (5 bases). The CDR3 is made up of 15 amino acids. Trimming shortened V by 5 bases and J by 4 bases, and 17 bases separated the two germline ends. Looked up from germline, CDR1 is MNHEY and CDR2 is SMNVEV (reference sequence). The CDR3 DNA sequence: TGTGCCAGCAGTCCCTACCGGGGGGGACCCACTGAAGCTTTCTTT. It yields the protein CASSPYRGGPTEAFF.

In this sample, this clone turned up a few times. The V gene is TRBV6-5, the J gene TRBJ1-2; D unclear. Trimming removed 6 bases from V and 1 base from J, with 12 bases in between. CDR3 length equals 14 residues. Germline V CDR1 and CDR2: MNHEY, SVGAGI. The CDR3 nucleotides read TGTGCCAGCAGGGGGAGCGGGGTTAACTATGGCTACACCTTC. It specifies CASRGSGVNYGYTF.

This clone was observed a handful of times. The junction differs from germline at one of its ends, possibly a read error. The chain links TRBV15 to TRBJ2-2, with a possible D match to TRBD2 (5 bases). Per germline, CDR1 LNHNV and CDR2 YYDKDF (reference sequence). This CDR3 is 10 amino acids long. The CDR3, as DNA: TGTGCCACCTTACACCGGGGAGCTGTTTTT. Translated: CATLHRGAVF.

The chain combines TRBV7-9 with TRBJ2-1, with D maybe TRBD2 (6 bases). V gave up 5 bases and J gave up 4 bases, with 15 bases separating them. The CDR3 totals 15 residues. The germline gives CDR1 SEHNR, CDR2 FQNEAQ (reference sequence). In nucleotides, the CDR3 is TGTGCCAGCAGCCCCCGGGGGACCGAATACAATGAGCAGTTCTTC. Encoded protein: CASSPRGTEYNEQFF.

In this sample, this clone turned up a few times. V usage is TRBV9 and J usage is TRBJ2-7, with 7 bases matching TRBD2. CDR3 length: 16 residues. Germline V gene data show CDR1 as SGDLS and CDR2 as YYNGEE. The V and J ends lost 0 bases and 4 bases, in that order; junction bases with no gene match: 10. The CDR3 reads CASSVAASGLWYEQYF. CDR3 in DNA: TGTGCCAGCAGCGTAGCGGCTAGCGGATTGTGGTACGAGCAGTACTTC.

The V gene is TRBV6-1, the J gene TRBJ1-2, with 8 bases identical to TRBD1. J was trimmed by 0 bases and V by 7 bases; bases with no gene match: 7. Germline CDR1 is MNHNS and CDR2 is SASEGT. The CDR3 runs 15 residues. The CDR3 DNA sequence: TGTGCCAGCACCCCACAGGGGGTAGCTAACTATGGCTACACCTTC. Protein product: CASTPQGVANYGYTF.

This clone was seen more than once but under ten times. V usage is TRBV2 and J usage is TRBJ2-7, with TRBD1 as a possible D gene (5 bases). The length of the CDR3 is 12 residues. Trimming shortened V by 6 bases and J by 5 bases, and 11 bases separated the two germline ends. The germline V gene encodes CDR1 SNHLY and CDR2 FYNNEI. The CDR3 DNA follows: TGTGCCAGCAGGCGGACACGGGACGAGCAGTACTTC. Its translation is CASRRTRDEQYF.

The chain joins TRBV7-3 to TRBJ1-1; 7 bases match TRBD1. Per the germline V gene, CDR1 is SGHTA and CDR2 is FQGTGA. The V segment lost 5 bases and the J segment 8 bases; nucleotides outside the gene matches: 11. The CDR3 totals 14 residues. CDR3 sequence reads: CASSPLGTQGEAFF. The DNA for the CDR3 is TGTGCCAGCAGCCCCCTAGGGACACAGGGGGAAGCTTTCTTT.

The gene calls are TRBV19 and TRBJ1-2, with D perhaps matching TRBD1 (5 bases). The CDR3 is 16 residues long. CDR1 and CDR2 from the germline V gene are LNHDA and SQIVND (reference sequence). Trimming shortened V by 5 bases and J by 3 bases, and 19 bases separated the two germline ends. The CDR3 loop reads CASSPNTLRVHYGYTF. The CDR3 bases are TGTGCCAGTAGTCCTAACACACTCAGGGTTCACTATGGCTACACCTTC.

This clone has only a few counts. This chain connects TRBV7-9 to TRBJ2-7; 10 bases agree with TRBD1. CDR3 length equals 14 residues. V lost 1 base to trimming and J lost 5 bases; unmatched junction nucleotides: 2. Germline CDR1 SEHNR, CDR2 FQNEAQ (reference sequence). In nucleotides, the CDR3 is TGTGCCAGCAGCTTAGGGACAGGGGGACACGAGCAGTACTTC. This codes for CASSLGTGGHEQYF.

The gene calls are TRBV5-1 and TRBJ2-6; no clear D gene. The V gene's germline CDR1 is SGHRS and CDR2 YFSETQ. CDR3 length: 13 amino acids. Trimming left V 1 base short and J 6 bases short, with 5 bases between. CDR3 nucleotides: TGCGCCAGCAGCTTGAATCAGGCCAACGTCCTGACTTTC. Residues: CASSLNQANVLTF.

In this sample, this clone turned up a few times. V is TRBV7-3 and J is TRBJ2-1; a weak D match, TRBD1 (6 bases). This CDR3 has 14 residues. Germline CDR1 and CDR2: SGHTA and FQGTGA. Trimming took 8 bases from V and 8 from J, leaving 19 bases between them. CDR3 coding DNA: TGTGCCAGCTCACAGGGTGGCAAATCGGATGAGCAGTTCTTC. It encodes CASSQGGKSDEQFF.

This chain uses TRBV30 with TRBJ1-1; no reliable D call. The CDR3 is 13 residues long. The germline V gene encodes CDR1 GTSNPN and CDR2 SVGIG (reference sequence). V lost 3 bases, J lost 10 bases, and 18 bases lay in between. The CDR3: CAWSAVSGRVAFF. CDR3 bases: TGTGCCTGGAGCGCAGTTTCGGGGAGGGTAGCTTTCTTT.

The chain employs TRBV6-5 and TRBJ1-2; TRBD1 aligns across 9 bases. CDR3 length: 15 residues. CDR1 and CDR2 (germline): MNHEY, SVGAGI. V lost 2 bases, J lost 8 bases, and 9 bases stayed unmatched. The CDR3 loop is CASSYAMTGGIGYTF. Written as DNA, the CDR3 is TGTGCCAGCAGTTACGCCATGACAGGGGGGATCGGCTACACCTTC.

In its sample, this clone was seen a few times. The V call is TRBV5-1, the J call TRBJ2-2, with D maybe TRBD2 (6 bases). The CDR3 sequence is 14 residues long. Trimming stripped 5 bases from V and 1 base from J, with 9 bases between. Germline V CDR1 and CDR2: SGHRS, YFSETQ. The CDR3 spells CASRGLMNTGELFF. The CDR3 coding sequence is TGCGCCAGCAGGGGACTGATGAACACCGGGGAGCTGTTTTTT.

The V call is TRBV15, the J call TRBJ1-2, with TRBD1 as a possible D gene (6 bases). The CDR3 length is 15 residues. CDR1 and CDR2 from the germline V gene are LNHNV and YYDKDF (reference sequence). With 1 base removed from V and 4 bases from J, the gap between germline ends came to 13 bases. The CDR3 is CATSRGGQFSYGYTF. Written as DNA, the CDR3 is TGTGCCACCAGCAGAGGGGGGCAGTTTTCCTATGGCTACACCTTC.

The chain has TRBV11-3 and TRBJ2-1; 13 nucleotides line up with TRBD2. The CDR3 loop spans 15 amino acids. Germline V gives CDR1 SGHNT, CDR2 YENEEA. V lost 5 bases, J lost 9 bases, and 7 bases stayed unmatched. CDR3 DNA: TGTGCCAGCAGCCCCGGACTAGCGGGAGCAGCTGAGCAGTTCTTC. Protein: CASSPGLAGAAEQFF.

This clone was seen more than once but under ten times. The rearrangement uses TRBV28 and TRBJ2-1; 9 bases agree with TRBD1. Trimming at V came to 6 bases and at J to 8 bases, leaving 11 bases not matched to a gene. In germline, CDR1 is MDHEN, CDR2 SYDVKM. The CDR3 covers 15 residues. The CDR3 DNA follows: TGTGCCAGCAGAACCGGACAGGGGTACGGCGATGAGCAGTTCTTC. It yields the protein CASRTGQGYGDEQFF.